These 30 T cell receptor beta chains share one sample of origin, sequenced in a study of blood T cell repertoires in COVID-19 (dated by TCRdb to the early 2020s). The library was obtained by the immunoSEQ multiplex PCR assay. This is the immuneACCESS table as TCRdb keeps it, with only in-frame sequences that have V and J called. A part of the clones is gone; compared with another copy, unresolved V genes explain less than half, and the rest is unexplained. Here the sample has about 170,000 clones; almost 85% occur a single time. Clones ranked in the top ten supply around 7.7% of the sample. Sequencing was done on a sample of peripheral blood. These receptors all stem from a man in his forties or fifties who had recovered from COVID-19.

The chain links TRBV6-4 to TRBJ1-1; weak D call: TRBD1 (6 bases). The germline V gene has CDR1 MRHNA and CDR2 SNTAGT. The length of the CDR3 is 18 residues. V shed 8 bases and J shed 0 bases, with 25 bases lying between them. CDR3 sequence (DNA): TGTGCCAGCTCCCCCCAGGGGCAGGGCCGGAAAGTGAACACTGAAGCTTTCTTT. This gives the protein CASSPQGQGRKVNTEAFF.

The V call is TRBV19, the J call TRBJ2-3, with TRBD2 matching over 9 bases. Germline V lookup: CDR1 LNHDA, CDR2 SQIVND (reference sequence). Unmatched junction bases numbered 1, after V lost 4 bases and J lost 2 bases. The CDR3 sequence is 14 residues long. As DNA, the CDR3 is TGTGCCAGTAGTAGCGGGAGGGCCACAGATACGCAGTATTTT. This sequence encodes CASSSGRATDTQYF.

The chain combines TRBV24-1 with TRBJ2-1, with D possibly matching TRBD2 (6 bases). CDR3 length: 13 residues. Germline V gene sequence: CDR1 KGHDR, CDR2 SFDVKD. Deletions cut 10 bases from V and 1 base from J, with 10 bases between. This CDR3 reads CATGDSSYNEQFF. Written as DNA, the CDR3 is TGTGCCACTGGGGACTCATCCTACAATGAGCAGTTCTTC.

CDR3 loop: CATSRDAGGVAPLHF. Written as DNA, the CDR3 is TGTGCCACCAGCAGAGATGCCGGCGGCGTGGCACCCCTCCACTTT. This rearrangement joins TRBV15 to TRBJ1-6; D unresolved. V lost 0 bases and J lost 11, with 14 bases in between. The CDR3 extends over 15 amino acids. The V gene's germline CDR1 is LNHNV and CDR2 YYDKDF (reference sequence).

V gene TRBV19 combines with J gene TRBJ1-5; 9 positions match TRBD1. Germline assignment: CDR1 LNHDA and CDR2 SQIVND (reference sequence). J gave up 2 bases and V 5 bases, and 4 bases lay outside the gene matches. This CDR3 is built from 15 residues. CDR3: CASSSQGAGNQPQHF. CDR3 bases: TGTGCCAGTAGTTCACAGGGGGCCGGCAATCAGCCCCAGCATTTT.

The chain combines TRBV28 with TRBJ2-7, with 9 bases identical to TRBD1. CDR1 is MDHEN, CDR2 SYDVKM, per germline. Germline trimming cut 6 bases from V and 4 bases from J; bases unmatched to any gene: 1. The CDR3 contains 12 residues. The CDR3: CASRGQGYEQYF. In nucleotides, the CDR3 is TGTGCCAGCAGGGGACAGGGATACGAGCAGTACTTC.

CDR3 bases: TGTGCCACCTTCCCCTCCAAGGGGGCAAGGGGCTACACCTTC. Protein sequence: CATFPSKGARGYTF. This chain links TRBV24-1 with TRBJ1-2; TRBD1 agrees at 7 bases. The V and J ends lost 9 bases and 8 bases, in that order; junction bases with no gene match: 14. The germline CDR1 and CDR2 sequences are KGHDR and SFDVKD. This CDR3 spans 14 amino acids.

V and J are TRBV21-1 and TRBJ2-2; the table gives TRBD1 as D, unverified against the DNA. TRBV21-1 is reported as a pseudogene. The CDR3 is 16 residues long. Here the CDR3 reads CASRTPGTANTGELFF. The CDR3 DNA reads as TGTGCCAGCAGAACCCCGGGGACAGCCAACACCGGGGAGCTGTTTTTT.

This clone was seen only a few times. In the same sample, other DNA sequences code for this CDR3. V and J are TRBV7-9 and TRBJ1-1; 8 bases agree with TRBD1. CDR1 and CDR2 from the germline V gene are SEHNR and FQNEAQ (reference sequence). J gave up 5 bases and V 5 bases, and 4 bases lay outside the gene matches. The CDR3 is 13 residues long. The CDR3 DNA reads as TGTGCCAGCAGCCCCACAGGGGGAACTGAAGCTTTCTTT. This sequence encodes CASSPTGGTEAFF.

V gene TRBV3-1 (or the pseudogene TRBV3-2) combines with J gene TRBJ1-4, with 7 bases aligning to TRBD1. CDR1 LGHDT and CDR2 YNNKEL come from the germline V gene (reference sequence). V shed 5 bases and J 7 bases; nucleotides not matched to a gene: 7. This CDR3 is 14 amino acids long. The CDR3 nucleotides are TGTGCCAGCAGCGAAAGGGGGCGGCCTGAAAAACTGTTTTTT. This gives the protein CASSERGRPEKLFF.

The chain recombines TRBV19 with TRBJ1-3; 8 bases match TRBD1. CDR1 and CDR2 (germline): LNHDA, SQIVND (reference sequence). The CDR3 consists of 14 residues. J was trimmed by 8 bases and V by 4 bases; bases with no gene match: 7. The CDR3 loop is CASSKPGQGDTIYF. The CDR3 coding sequence is TGTGCCAGTAGTAAGCCCGGACAGGGAGACACCATATATTTT.

The chain has TRBV28 and TRBJ1-6, with D unclear. Trimming removed 5 bases from V and 4 bases from J, with 12 bases in between. The CDR3 has 15 residues. Germline V CDR1 and CDR2: MDHEN, SYDVKM. In DNA form, the CDR3 reads TGTGCCAGCAGTACTCTAGACCAGTATAATTCACCCCTCCACTTT. This sequence encodes CASSTLDQYNSPLHF.

In this sample, this clone turned up once. V and J are TRBV14 and TRBJ1-2; 7 bases agree with TRBD1. This CDR3 spans 14 amino acids. V was clipped by 0 bases and J by 6 bases; unmatched bases: 4. Germline V gene sequence: CDR1 SGHDN, CDR2 FVKESK. The DNA of the CDR3 is TGTGCCAGCAGCCAAGAAAGGGGGCAAAATGGCTACACCTTC. It specifies CASSQERGQNGYTF. Looking up the rest from reference TRBV14 and TRBJ1-2 gives the full variable domain: EAGVTQFPSHSVIEKGQTVTLRCDPISGHDNLYWYRRVMGKEIKFLLHFVKESKQDESGMPNNRFLAERTGGTYSTLKVQPAELEDSGVYFCASSQERGQNGYTFGSGTRLTVV.

This rearrangement joins TRBV6-2 or TRBV6-3 to TRBJ2-1; TRBD1 agrees at 7 bases. Germline V CDR1 and CDR2: MNHEY, SVGEGT. The CDR3 has 16 amino acids. The trim removed 3 bases at V and 5 bases at J, leaving 10 bases unmatched. The CDR3 DNA is TGTGCCAGCAGTTATAGGACAGGAGAGGCTGACAATGAGCAGTTCTTC. Its translation is CASSYRTGEADNEQFF.

The V call is TRBV5-1, the J call TRBJ1-5, with 7 bases lining up with TRBD1. Germline V CDR1 and CDR2: SGHRS, YFSETQ. This CDR3 is built from 16 residues. Unmatched junction bases numbered 14, after V lost 7 bases and J lost 4 bases. The CDR3, as DNA: TGCGCCAGCCCCCGTGTAGGGGGCCCTACTAATCAGCCCCAGCATTTT. Amino acids: CASPRVGGPTNQPQHF.

The genes are TRBV19 and TRBJ1-1, with TRBD1 as a possible D gene (5 bases). Germline values: CDR1 LNHDA, CDR2 SQIVND (reference sequence). Trimming left V 5 bases short and J 6 bases short, with 19 bases between. The CDR3 extends over 15 amino acids. The CDR3 DNA follows: TGTGCCAGTAGTGGGGGGGTCGGGGGAAGCTCTGAAGCTTTCTTT. Translated, it gives CASSGGVGGSSEAFF.

This rearrangement joins TRBV2 to TRBJ2-1, with D perhaps matching TRBD2 (6 bases). Trimming removed 5 bases at V and 0 bases at J, with 8 bases between. Germline V gene lookup returns CDR1 SNHLY and CDR2 FYNNEI. This CDR3 contains 14 residues. The DNA of the CDR3 is TGTGCCAGCAGTTGGACTAACTCCTACAATGAGCAGTTCTTC. Its translation: CASSWTNSYNEQFF.

The chain recombines TRBV30 with TRBJ1-1; 8 bases map to TRBD1. CDR1 GTSNPN and CDR2 SVGIG come from the germline V gene (reference sequence). The CDR3 loop spans 13 amino acids. V was clipped by 7 bases and J by 3 bases; unmatched bases: 7. The CDR3 protein is CASNSGGYTEAFF. The DNA of the CDR3 is TGTGCCTCTAACTCAGGGGGCTACACTGAAGCTTTCTTT. Filled out from reference TRBV30 and TRBJ1-1, the complete variable domain reads SQTIHQWPATLVQPVGSPLSLECTVEGTSNPNLYWYRQAAGRGLQLLFYSVGIGQISSEVPQNLSASRPQDRQFILSSKKLLLSDSGFYLCASNSGGYTEAFFGQGTRLTVV.

J is TRBJ1-2 and V is TRBV3-1 (or the pseudogene TRBV3-2), with D uncertain. The CDR3 runs to 15 residues. Germline V gene data show CDR1 as LGHDT and CDR2 as YNNKEL (reference sequence). V lost 4 bases to trimming and J lost 4 bases, with 16 bases between them. In DNA, the CDR3 is TGTGCCAGCAGCCCCGAACAGAATTGGATCTATGGCTACACCTTC. Translation: CASSPEQNWIYGYTF.

The gene calls are TRBV27 and TRBJ1-5, with D possibly matching TRBD1 (6 bases). The length of the CDR3 is 17 residues. Per germline, CDR1 MNHEY and CDR2 SMNVEV (reference sequence). Trimming pared 6 bases from V and 0 bases from J, leaving 18 bases between. CDR3 protein: CASRPPGTLNSNQPQHF. CDR3 DNA sequence: TGTGCCAGCAGACCACCCGGGACACTTAATAGCAATCAGCCCCAGCATTTT.

This clone appeared a single time. V and J are TRBV7-2 and TRBJ2-2; TRBD2 is a possible D gene (6 bases). V was cut by 6 bases and J by 6 bases, with 17 bases left in between. The CDR3 is 15 residues long. Germline lookup yields CDR1 SGHTA and CDR2 FQGNSA. The CDR3 protein is CASRPVEGPSGELFF. The CDR3 DNA is TGTGCCAGCAGGCCGGTGGAGGGGCCGTCCGGGGAGCTGTTTTTT.

The V gene is TRBV9, the J gene TRBJ2-7; a weak D match, TRBD1 (8 bases). The V and J ends lost 3 bases and 9 bases respectively, with 16 bases between them. The germline CDR1 and CDR2 sequences are SGDLS and YYNGEE. The CDR3 contains 13 residues. CDR3 DNA: TGTGCCAGCAGCGGGGGGGGACAGGCAGCGCAGTACTTC. Residues: CASSGGGQAAQYF.

This clone has ten or more counts. The chain is built from TRBV19 and TRBJ1-5; D remains unclear. Trimming removed 3 bases at V and 7 bases at J, with 16 bases between. Per germline, CDR1 LNHDA and CDR2 SQIVND (reference sequence). The CDR3 is 15 residues long. The CDR3 spells CASSIGMGIRQPQHF. CDR3 bases: TGTGCCAGTAGTATCGGTATGGGCATCAGACAGCCCCAGCATTTT.

The chain employs TRBV6-4 and TRBJ1-6; 10 bases agree with TRBD1. With V trimmed by 4 bases and J by 6 bases, 3 bases remained unmatched. This CDR3 contains 15 residues. Germline loops: CDR1 MRHNA, CDR2 SNTAGT. In DNA form, the CDR3 reads TGTGCCAGCAGTGTGGACAGGGGGACTAATTCACCCCTCCACTTT. This translates into CASSVDRGTNSPLHF.

V gene TRBV4-1 combines with J gene TRBJ2-1; D remains ambiguous. V lost 0 bases, J lost 8 bases, and 5 bases lay in between. This CDR3 spans 12 amino acids. Germline lookup yields CDR1 MGHRA and CDR2 YSYEKL. CDR3 amino acids: CASSQDPDEQFF. As DNA, the CDR3 is TGCGCCAGCAGCCAAGATCCAGATGAGCAGTTCTTC.

The J gene is TRBJ1-2, the V gene TRBV7-2; D gene ambiguous. Germline CDR1 reads SGHTA; CDR2 reads FQGNSA. This CDR3 is built from 14 residues. V was cut by 5 bases and J by 8 bases, with 18 bases left in between. The CDR3 region has the DNA TGTGCCAGCAGCGAGCCAAGGTGGGAGAGGGGCTACACCTTC. Amino acids: CASSEPRWERGYTF. The full variable domain, in which reference TRBV7-2 and TRBJ1-2 provide the parts outside the CDR3, is GAGVSQSPSNKVTEKGKDVELRCDPISGHTALYWYRQSLGQGLEFLIYFQGNSAPDKSGLPSDRFSAERTGGSVSTLTIQRTQQEDSAVYLCASSEPRWERGYTFGSGTRLTVV.

The genes are TRBV4-2 and TRBJ2-2; the D is unclear. Germline CDR1 reads LGHNA; CDR2 reads YNFKEQ. The CDR3 spans 12 residues. Trimming cost V 0 bases and J 8 bases, with 4 bases left between them. CDR3 nucleotide sequence: TGTGCCAGCAGCCAAGATTCTGGGGAGCTGTTTTTT. Its translation: CASSQDSGELFF.

For this clone: Other DNA sequences within the sample encode an identical CDR3. V gene TRBV4-2 combines with J gene TRBJ2-2; TRBD2 matches at 10 bases. CDR3 length: 15 amino acids. V lost 4 bases, J lost 3 bases, and 2 bases stayed unmatched. CDR1 and CDR2 (germline): LGHNA, YNFKEQ. The CDR3 sequence: CASSPGTSDTGELFF. The CDR3 DNA is TGTGCCAGCAGCCCTGGGACTAGCGACACCGGGGAGCTGTTTTTT.

The V and J genes are TRBV4-3 and TRBJ1-1; D unclear. The CDR3 length is 14 residues. V lost 1 base to trimming and J lost 0 bases, with 6 bases between them. Germline V CDR1 and CDR2: LGHNA, YSLEER. This chain's CDR3 is CASSQGRMNTEAFF. For the CDR3, the DNA is TGCGCCAGCAGCCAAGGGAGGATGAACACTGAAGCTTTCTTT.

The chain is built from TRBV19 and TRBJ2-2, with 9 bases aligning to TRBD1. V gave up 6 bases and J gave up 3 bases; unmatched junction bases: 8. The CDR3 totals 16 residues. Germline CDR1 reads LNHDA; CDR2 reads SQIVND (reference sequence). The CDR3 reads CASSQMGQGYTGELFF. In DNA, the CDR3 is TGTGCCAGTAGCCAGATGGGACAGGGATACACCGGGGAGCTGTTTTTT.